This TCR beta chain was identified in a study of T cell repertoires in cytomegalovirus infection. TCRdb re-called the reads with MiXCR, one entry per CDR3 protein. The table lists hundreds of thousands of distinct CDR3 sequences, roughly 9.3% of them singletons, with less than 3% in the top ten. The CDR3 consists of 13 residues. Germline-derived CDR1 and CDR2 are LNHDA and SQIVND (reference sequence). Trimming shortened V by 4 bases and J by 6 bases, and 10 bases separated the two germline ends. Many counts were recorded for this clonotype. The source material was PBMCs. This chain links TRBV19 with TRBJ1-5; D is unresolved. The TCR originated in a human donor in good health (CMV status not recorded). Some clones in this sample may be carry-over from other donors' samples. Written as DNA, the CDR3 is TGTGCCAGTAGTACTCTGGTTGGTCAGCCCCAGCATTTT. Its translation: CASSTLVGQPQHF.